This paragraph reports one TCR beta chain. Its antigen is still unknown. Every isolated RNA sample was fully reverse transcribed, so sequencing captured expressed TCRB transcripts. Assay: immunoSEQ multiplex PCR; the TCRdb copy retains only in-frame clones and omits some. The repertoire includes around 710,000 clones, roughly 12% of them detected once, and more than 0.1% sits in the top ten. The data stem from a study of beta chain features in type 1 diabetes. Overall study findings and caveats: A moderate, significant TCRB CDR3 shortening appeared in type 1 diabetes across four CD4+ subsets. No resolution was reached here on whether HLA type influences TCRB rearrangement.

From germline, CDR1 is SGHAT and CDR2 FQNNGV. With 2 bases clipped from V and 3 bases from J, the junction kept 6 bases outside the gene matches. The CDR3 extends over 16 amino acids. This receptor was identified in a man aged 30-40 years with type 1 diabetes. Sequenced sample: naive CD4+ T cells from blood. The genes are TRBV11-2 and TRBJ2-1; TRBD2 aligns across 8 bases. CDR3 region: CASSLPSGGGYNEQFF. CDR3 nucleotides: TGTGCCAGCAGCTTACCCAGCGGGGGTGGCTACAATGAGCAGTTCTTC.